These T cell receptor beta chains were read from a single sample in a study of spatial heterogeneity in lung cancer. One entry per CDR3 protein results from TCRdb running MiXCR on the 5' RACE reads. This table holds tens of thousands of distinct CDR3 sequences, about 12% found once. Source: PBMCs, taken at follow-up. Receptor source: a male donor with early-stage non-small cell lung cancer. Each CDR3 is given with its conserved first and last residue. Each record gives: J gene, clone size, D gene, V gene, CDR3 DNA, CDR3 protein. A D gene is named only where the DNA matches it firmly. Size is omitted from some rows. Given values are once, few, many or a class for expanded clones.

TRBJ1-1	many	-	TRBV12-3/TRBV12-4	TGTGCCAGCAGTTCTACAGACCTCCCTACCTACACTGAAGCTTTCTTT	CASSSTDLPTYTEAFF
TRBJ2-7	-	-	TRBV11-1	TGTGCCAGCAGCTTAGGCGGGACCTATACCTACGAGCAGTACTTC	CASSLGGTYTYEQYF
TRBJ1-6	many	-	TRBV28	TGTGCCAGCACGGGTAGGGGGTATTCACCCCTCCACTTT	CASTGRGYSPLHF
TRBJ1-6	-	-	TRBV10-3	TGTGCCATCAGTGGAGACAGAAGCAATTCACCCCTCCACTTT	CAISGDRSNSPLHF
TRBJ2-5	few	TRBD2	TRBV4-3	TGCGCCAGCAGCCAACTCGGAACTAGCGGGGGCCAAGAGACCCAGTACTTC	CASSQLGTSGGQETQYF
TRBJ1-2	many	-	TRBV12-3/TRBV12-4	TGTGCCAGCAGTCTACGGACAGATTCGTATGGCTACACCTTC	CASSLRTDSYGYTF
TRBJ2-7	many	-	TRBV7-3	TGTGCCAGCAGCCTAGGTAGGACGCAGGCTGAAAGTGAGCAGTACTTC	CASSLGRTQAESEQYF
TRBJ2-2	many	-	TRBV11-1	TGTGCCAGCAGCGCCCTAGTCACCGGGGAGCTGTTTTTT	CASSALVTGELFF
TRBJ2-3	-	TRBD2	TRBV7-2	TGTGCCAGCAGCTCCGCTCGACTAGCGAGGTCCACAGATACGCAGTATTTT	CASSSARLARSTDTQYF
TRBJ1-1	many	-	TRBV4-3	TGCGCCAGCAGCCAAGTGACGGCGAACACTGAAGCTTTCTTT	CASSQVTANTEAFF
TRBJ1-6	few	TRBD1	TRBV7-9	TGTGCCAGCAGCTTCCAGGGGGTAAATTCACCCCTCCACTTT	CASSFQGVNSPLHF
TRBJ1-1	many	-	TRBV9	TGTGCCAGCAGCGTAAGTGTGGGAAGGGCCACTGAAGCTTTCTTT	CASSVSVGRATEAFF
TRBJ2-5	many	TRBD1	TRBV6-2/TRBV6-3	TGTGCCAGCTTGGGACAGAACCAAGAGACCCAGTACTTC	CASLGQNQETQYF
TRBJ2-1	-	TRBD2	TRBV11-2	TGTGCCAGCAGCCAGGGACTAGCGGGAGGGCTATCCTACAATGAGCAGTTCTTC	CASSQGLAGGLSYNEQFF
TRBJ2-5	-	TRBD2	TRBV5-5	TGTGCCAGCAAAGGGCTAGCGGGGAGCCAAGAGACCCAGTACTTC	CASKGLAGSQETQYF
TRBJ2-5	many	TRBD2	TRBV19	TGTGCCAGTAGTGGGCCGACTAGCGGCGAAGAGACCCAGTACTTC	CASSGPTSGEETQYF
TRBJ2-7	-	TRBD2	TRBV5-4	TGTGCCAGCAGCTTGAGCGGGGTGGCTCACGAGCAGTACTTC	CASSLSGVAHEQYF
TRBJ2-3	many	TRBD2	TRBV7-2	TGTGCCAGCAGCTCGACTAGCGGGCTTGGCACAGATACGCAGTATTTT	CASSSTSGLGTDTQYF
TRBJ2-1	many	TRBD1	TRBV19	TGTGCCAGTAGCTCCTCTCCGACAGGGGGCTCCTACAATGAGCAGTTCTTC	CASSSSPTGGSYNEQFF
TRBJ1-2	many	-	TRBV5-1	TGCGCCAGCAGCCGGGACAACTATGGCTACACCTTC	CASSRDNYGYTF
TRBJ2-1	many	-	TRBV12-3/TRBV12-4	TGTGCCAGCAGTTCCCGATCCACTCTCTACAATGAGCAGTTCTTC	CASSSRSTLYNEQFF
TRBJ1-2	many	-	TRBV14	TGTGCCAGCAGCCATCGACGTGGCGGGTGGATCTTC	CASSHRRGGWIF
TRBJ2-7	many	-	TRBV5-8	TGTGCCAGCAGCTTTAATACAGGAGGGCACGAGCAGTACTTC	CASSFNTGGHEQYF
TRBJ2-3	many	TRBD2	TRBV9	TGTGCCAGCAGCGTAGAGTCGGAAACTAGCGGGGGGTATACGCAGTATTTT	CASSVESETSGGYTQYF
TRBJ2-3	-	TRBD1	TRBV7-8	TGTGCCAGCAGCTCGGACAGGGGCGCAGATACGCAGTATTTT	CASSSDRGADTQYF
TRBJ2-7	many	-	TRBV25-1	TGTGCCAGCAGTGAATACCGAATGGGGGAAACGCTGGGGGAGCAGTACTTC	CASSEYRMGETLGEQYF
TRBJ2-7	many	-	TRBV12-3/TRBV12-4	TGTGCCAGCAGTTTTAAAGGTTCCTACGAGCAGTACTTC	CASSFKGSYEQYF
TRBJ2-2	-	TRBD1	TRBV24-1	TGTGCCACCAGTGATGGGGACAGGCACACCGGGGAGCTGTTTTTT	CATSDGDRHTGELFF
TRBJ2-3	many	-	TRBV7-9	TGTGCCAGCAGCTTCCCAGGGGTAGATACGCAGTATTTT	CASSFPGVDTQYF
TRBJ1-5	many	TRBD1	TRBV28	TGTGCCAGCAGGGAACAGGGGAGTCAGCCCCAGCATTTT	CASREQGSQPQHF
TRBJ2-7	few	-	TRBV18	TGTGCCAGCTCAATCGGGACCGTTACCTACGAGCAGTACTTC	CASSIGTVTYEQYF
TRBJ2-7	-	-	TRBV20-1	TGCAGTGCTACTAGTCCCTCCTCCTACGAGCACTACTTC	CSATSPSSYEHYF
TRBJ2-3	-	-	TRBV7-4	TGTGCCAACAGCCTAAATGGCAGGGTTCCAGATACGCAGTATTTT	CANSLNGRVPDTQYF
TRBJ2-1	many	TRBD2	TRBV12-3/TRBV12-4	TGTGCCAGCAGAGCCTCGGGACTAGCGGGAGGAGGTGAGCAGTTCTTC	CASRASGLAGGGEQFF
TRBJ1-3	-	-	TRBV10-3	TGTGCCATCAGCGAACCGGGTACTGGAAACACCATATATTTT	CAISEPGTGNTIYF
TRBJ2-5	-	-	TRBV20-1	TGCAGTGCTTGCTTGGCGGGGAAAGAGACCCAGTACTTC	CSACLAGKETQYF
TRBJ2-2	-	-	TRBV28	TGTGCCAGCAACCTACCGACAGGCACCGGGGAGCTGTTTTTT	CASNLPTGTGELFF
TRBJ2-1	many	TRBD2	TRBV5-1	TGCGCCAGCAGCCCGCAGACTAGCGGTTACAATGAGCAGTTCTTC	CASSPQTSGYNEQFF
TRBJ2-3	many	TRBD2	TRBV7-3	TGTGCCAGCAGCTTAAGCCCCCGGGGGGGCCTGGGAGATACGCAGTATTTT	CASSLSPRGGLGDTQYF
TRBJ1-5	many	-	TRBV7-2	TGTGCCAGCAGTTGGGAGGGTGAACAGCCCCAGCATTTT	CASSWEGEQPQHF
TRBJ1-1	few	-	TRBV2	TGTGCCAGCACCAAGGGAACACCTGGCACTGAAGCTTTCTTT	CASTKGTPGTEAFF
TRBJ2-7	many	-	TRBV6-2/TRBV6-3	TGTGCCAGCAGTCCTAGGCTGGAGTTCACTTACGAGCAGTACTTC	CASSPRLEFTYEQYF
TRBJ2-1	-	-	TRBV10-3	TGTGCCATCACCCCGGACCTTATGGGCCACAATGAGCAGTTCTTC	CAITPDLMGHNEQFF
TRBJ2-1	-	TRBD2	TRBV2	TGTGCCAGCAAATACTCGGGGGGAGAGCAGTTCTTC	CASKYSGGEQFF
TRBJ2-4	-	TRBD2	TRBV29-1	TGCAGCGCTGGGACTAGCGGGAGGCCAGCTAACATTCAGTACTTC	CSAGTSGRPANIQYF
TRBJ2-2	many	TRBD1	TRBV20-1	TGCAGTGCTGCGGGACAGGTCACCGGGGAGCTGTTTTTT	CSAAGQVTGELFF
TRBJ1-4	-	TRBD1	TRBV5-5	TGTGCCAGCAGCTTGTCGCCCTCTAGACAGGGGACTAATGAAAAACTGTTTTTT	CASSLSPSRQGTNEKLFF
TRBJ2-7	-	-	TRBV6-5	TGTGCCAGCAGTTACTCGCAGCCTGCGGAGCAGTACTTC	CASSYSQPAEQYF
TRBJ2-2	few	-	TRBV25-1	TGTGCCAGCAGTGAATACGGACTGGGGGCCTTGCACACCGGGGAGCTGTTTTTT	CASSEYGLGALHTGELFF
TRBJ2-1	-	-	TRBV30	TGTGCCTGGGAGAGGGGACTCAATGAGCAGTTCTTC	CAWERGLNEQFF
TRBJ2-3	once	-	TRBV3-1	TGTACCAGCATCCCCTTCTCTAGACCAGATACGCAGTATTTT	CTSIPFSRPDTQYF
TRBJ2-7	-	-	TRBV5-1	TGCGCCAGCAGCTTGGGGTCCCAGGGCTCCTACGAGCAGTACTTC	CASSLGSQGSYEQYF
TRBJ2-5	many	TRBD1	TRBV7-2	TGTGCCAGCAGCTTAGAGGCAGGGGGCCAAGAGACCCAGTACTTC	CASSLEAGGQETQYF
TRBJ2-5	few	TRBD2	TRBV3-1	TGTGCCAGCAGCCTATTAGCGGGAGCAGGGGGGGACCAGTACTTC	CASSLLAGAGGDQYF
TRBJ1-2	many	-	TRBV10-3	TGTGCCATCAGTGAACCCCGACAGCCCTATGGCTACACCTTC	CAISEPRQPYGYTF
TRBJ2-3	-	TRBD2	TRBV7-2	TGTGCCAGCAGCTTAGGACTAGCGGCTAGCACAGATACGCAGTATTTT	CASSLGLAASTDTQYF
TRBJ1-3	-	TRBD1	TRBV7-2	TGTGCCAGCAGCTTAGATCCAGGGGGCGTCTCTGGAAACACCATATATTTT	CASSLDPGGVSGNTIYF
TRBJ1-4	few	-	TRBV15	TGTGCCACCGGGAGGCCCCGGGCCTTCTCGGACCCTACTAATGAAAAACTGTTTTTT	CATGRPRAFSDPTNEKLFF